The source of this T cell receptor (beta chain) is a study of cytomegalovirus exposure and HLA in healthy donors. Vbeta (60) and Jbeta (13) primers were used in the PCR. TCRdb's copy holds only in-frame clones and misses some; the assay was immunoSEQ multiplex PCR. In the table there are 110,000 to 150,000 clones, about 80% of which are singletons. The CDR3 spans 18 residues. V dropped 7 bases and J dropped 0; count of bases not matched to a gene: 13. Germline V gene sequence: CDR1 SGHAT, CDR2 FQNNGV. The V and J genes are TRBV11-2 and TRBJ2-7; 12 bases line up with TRBD2. Sequenced material: PBMCs. The TCR was taken from a middle-aged man in good health and CMV-seropositive. CDR3 residues: CASTELAGGLQSSYEQYF. As DNA, the CDR3 is TGTGCCAGCACCGAACTAGCGGGAGGTCTTCAGAGCTCCTACGAGCAGTACTTC.